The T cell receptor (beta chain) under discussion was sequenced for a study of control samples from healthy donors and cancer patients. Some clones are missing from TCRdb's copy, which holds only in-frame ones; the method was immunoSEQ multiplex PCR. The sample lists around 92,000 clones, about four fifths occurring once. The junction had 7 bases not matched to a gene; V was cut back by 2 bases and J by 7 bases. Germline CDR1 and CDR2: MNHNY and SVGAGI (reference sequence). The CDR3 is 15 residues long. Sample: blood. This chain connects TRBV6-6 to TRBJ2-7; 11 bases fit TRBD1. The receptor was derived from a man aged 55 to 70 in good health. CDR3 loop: CASSYPGQGVREQYF. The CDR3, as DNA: TGTGCCAGCAGTTACCCGGGACAGGGGGTTCGGGAGCAGTACTTC.